This T cell receptor beta chain was obtained from a study of shared clonotypes between healthy human individuals (dated by TCRdb to the early 2020s). Some background on the complete study: The cohort included three men and a couple of women between 18 and 49 years of age. For each donor, CD4 naive and CD4 memory were each run on three plates, CD8 naive on two plates, and CD8 memory on one plate. The study deeply sequenced blood TCR repertoires of about five healthy adults to estimate repertoire size and the extent of clonotype sharing between individuals. To increase sequencing depth and limit assay-specific biases, different laboratories used diverse techniques to prepare libraries and sequence TCR repertoires. Between about 0.8 and 9 billion PBMCs per donor were obtained by leukapheresis.

For this clone: The target of this receptor is not known. No much larger clone is present one base from it, and per-base qualities are unavailable.

Overall study outcomes, separate from this receptor: Estimated clonotype richness was generally larger for naive than for memory subsets. Across a handful of donors, around 5% of naive CD4, over 3% of naive CD8, about 2.3% of memory CD4, and roughly 0.4% of memory CD8 clonotypes were shared. Pairwise subsampling indicated that sequencing depth was expected to affect the degree of clonotype sharing among donors. Incomplete sequencing was indicated by rarefaction of sorted-subset datasets, despite the large sequencing depth. The genetic and exposure-history diversity represented was limited by the small number of donors. Compared with non-shared clonotypes, the clonotypes found in all four sorted-subset donors had higher generation probabilities. Sampling was limited to blood, and TCR repertoires in tissue likely differ from TCR repertoires in blood.

CD8 naive samples were obtained by positive selection for CCR7 among CD45RO-negative cells, yielding a CD45RA+CCR7+ population from which TemRA cells were excluded. The donors were healthy, HIV-negative adults with no recently reported acute infections or vaccinations. All donors were Caucasian adults living in Nashville, Tennessee, USA. After blood collection by leukapheresis, PBMCs were isolated using Ficoll-Histopaque density gradient centrifugation and then cryopreserved in the vapor phase of liquid nitrogen. Analytical flow cytometry was used to check the purity and quantity of each magnetically sorted T cell population. Genomic DNA was isolated from each sorted fraction and quantified by UV absorbance on a Nanodrop 2000c. Reading the germline V gene gives CDR1 SGDLS and CDR2 YYNGEE. The CDR3, cysteine through phenylalanine, is 14 amino acids long. CDR3 DNA is the only sequence kept; it has 42 bases, read in frame from the first base. The junction shows trimming of 0 bases on V and 7 bases on J, plus 14 bases between the germline ends.

TCR CDR3 regions were amplified from genomic DNA by multiplex PCR using the deep immunoSEQ assay. Genomic DNA extracted from each cell subset was distributed evenly over all wells of several immunoSEQ 96-well plates, and each plate served as one replicate. For sorted subsets, around 200 ng genomic DNA, equal to 30,000 or so T cell genomes, was loaded into each replicate PCR. The purified libraries were quantified using a Qubit 3.0 fluorometer, sized with a Bioanalyzer 2100, and then quantified again using the KAPA Library Quantification kit. Each immunoSEQ 96-well plate was sequenced on its own single-read 150-cycle Illumina NextSeq 550 flow cell. Per the authors' processing: Because the immunoSEQ output held only junctional sequences and lacked quality scores, the filtering could not match the filtering applied to full-length reads. Sequences were annotated with PyIR, a Python wrapper for IgBLAST v1.9, using IMGT germline references to assign V/J genes and CDR3. Reads with weak V/J assignments (E-value above 1e-6), missing CDR3, stop codons, out-of-frame junctions, or ambiguous translated residues were removed. V3J clonotypes were defined by identical inferred V gene, J gene, and CDR3 amino acid sequence. To compute the percentage overlap between repertoires, the number of shared unique clonotypes was divided by the size of the smaller repertoire. Richness of each repertoire was evaluated using RTK rarefaction, the Chao1 estimator, and Recon v2.1 estimates of unobserved clonotypes. OLGA was used to compute generation probabilities for all TCRbeta clonotypes that the gDNA method yielded from several donors. Drawn from immuneACCESS, this table holds only the in-frame rearrangements with V and J called that TCRdb kept. Clones are partly lost; checked studies trace under half to an unresolved V gene and leave the rest unexplained. V, J and clone size were drawn from that table, and D and trimming were deduced from the DNA. This sample has about 2.1 million clones in its table, and about 94% of those were observed once. The ten top clones hold about 1.7% of the sample.

Recombination connected TRBV9 to TRBJ2-7; the D gene cannot be resolved reliably. This clonotype was obtained from a young man in good health. Some clones in this sample may be carry-over from other donors' samples. Input material: naive CD8+ T cells from PBMCs. Reading the label with the study, this specimen's cell subset or site is: CD45RA+CCR7+. The CDR3 amino acid sequence is: CASSVAASGWEQYF. The sequence in DNA is TGTGCCAGCAGCGTAGCCGCCAGTGGTTGGGAGCAGTACTTC.